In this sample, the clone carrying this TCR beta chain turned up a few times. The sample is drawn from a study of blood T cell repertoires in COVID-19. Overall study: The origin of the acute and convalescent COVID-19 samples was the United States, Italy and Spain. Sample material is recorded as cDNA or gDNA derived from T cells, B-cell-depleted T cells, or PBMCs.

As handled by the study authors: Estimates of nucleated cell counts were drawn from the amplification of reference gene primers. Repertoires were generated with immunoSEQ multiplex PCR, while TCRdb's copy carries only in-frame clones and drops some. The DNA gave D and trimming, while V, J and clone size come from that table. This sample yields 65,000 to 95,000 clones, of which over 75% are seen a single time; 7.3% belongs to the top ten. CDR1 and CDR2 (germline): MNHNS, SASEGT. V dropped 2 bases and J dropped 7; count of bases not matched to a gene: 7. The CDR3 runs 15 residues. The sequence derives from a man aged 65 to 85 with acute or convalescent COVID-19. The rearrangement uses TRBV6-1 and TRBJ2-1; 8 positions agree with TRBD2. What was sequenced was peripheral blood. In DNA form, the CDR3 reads TGTGCCAGCAGTGAAATCGGCGGGAGGTTAAATGAGCAGTTCTTC. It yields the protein CASSEIGGRLNEQFF.